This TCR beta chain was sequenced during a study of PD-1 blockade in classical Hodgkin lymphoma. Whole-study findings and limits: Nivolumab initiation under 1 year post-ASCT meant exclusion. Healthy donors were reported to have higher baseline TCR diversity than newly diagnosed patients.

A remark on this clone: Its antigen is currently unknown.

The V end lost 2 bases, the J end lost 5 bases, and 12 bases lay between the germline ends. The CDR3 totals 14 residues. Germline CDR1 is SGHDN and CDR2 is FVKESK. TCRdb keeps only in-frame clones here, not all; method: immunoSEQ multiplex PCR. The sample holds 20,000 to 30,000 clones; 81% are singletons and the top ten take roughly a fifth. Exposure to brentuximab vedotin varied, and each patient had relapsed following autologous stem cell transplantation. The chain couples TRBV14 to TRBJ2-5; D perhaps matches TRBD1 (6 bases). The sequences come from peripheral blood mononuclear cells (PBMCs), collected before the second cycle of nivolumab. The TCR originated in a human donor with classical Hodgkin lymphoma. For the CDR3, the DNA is TGTGCCAGCAGCCAAAGGCAGGGGCTCGAGACCCAGTACTTC. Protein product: CASSQRQGLETQYF.